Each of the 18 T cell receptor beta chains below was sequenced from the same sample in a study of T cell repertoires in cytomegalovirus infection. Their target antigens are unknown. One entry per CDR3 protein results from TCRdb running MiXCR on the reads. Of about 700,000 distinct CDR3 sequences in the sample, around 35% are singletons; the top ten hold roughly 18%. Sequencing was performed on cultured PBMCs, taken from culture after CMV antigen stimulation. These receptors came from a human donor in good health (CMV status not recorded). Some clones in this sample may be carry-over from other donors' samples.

CDR3 residues: CASIPGGGWRGNEQFF. The CDR3 DNA is TGTGCCAGCATCCCAGGGGGGGGTTGGAGGGGGAATGAGCAGTTCTTC. J is TRBJ2-1 and V is TRBV28; D assignment may be TRBD1 or TRBD2 (7 bases each). In germline, CDR1 is MDHEN, CDR2 SYDVKM. Trimming removed 7 bases at V and 7 bases at J, with 23 bases between. The CDR3 has 16 amino acids.

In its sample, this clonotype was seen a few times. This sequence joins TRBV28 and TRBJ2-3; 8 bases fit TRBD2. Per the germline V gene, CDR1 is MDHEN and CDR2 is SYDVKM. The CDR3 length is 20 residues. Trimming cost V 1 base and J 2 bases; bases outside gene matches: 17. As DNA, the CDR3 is TGTGCCAGCAGTTTATCCCGGACGGCACGGGGGGGCCGGGTCACAGATACGCAGTATTTT. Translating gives CASSLSRTARGGRVTDTQYF.

The DNA of the CDR3 is TGTGCCAGCAGGCCCGGAGAAGGGTATGTGGATACGCAGTATTTT. It is translated as CASRPGEGYVDTQYF. J is TRBJ2-3 and V is TRBV6-1, with D hard to call. The ends were cut back, 6 bases at V and 6 bases at J, with 19 bases in the middle. Germline loops: CDR1 MNHNS, CDR2 SASEGT. This CDR3 contains 15 residues.

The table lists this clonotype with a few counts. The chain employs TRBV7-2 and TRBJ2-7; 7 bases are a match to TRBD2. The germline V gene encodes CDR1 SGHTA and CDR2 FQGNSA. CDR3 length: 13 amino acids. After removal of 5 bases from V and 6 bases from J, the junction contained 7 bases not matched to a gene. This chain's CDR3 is CASSVTREGEQYF. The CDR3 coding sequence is TGTGCCAGCAGCGTGACTAGGGAGGGCGAGCAGTACTTC.

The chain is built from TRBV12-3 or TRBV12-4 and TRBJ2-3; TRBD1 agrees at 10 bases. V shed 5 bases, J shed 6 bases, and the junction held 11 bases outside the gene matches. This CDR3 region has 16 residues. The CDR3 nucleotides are TGTGCCAGCAGTCCCATGCGGGACAGGGGATCGGATACGCAGTATTTT. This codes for CASSPMRDRGSDTQYF.

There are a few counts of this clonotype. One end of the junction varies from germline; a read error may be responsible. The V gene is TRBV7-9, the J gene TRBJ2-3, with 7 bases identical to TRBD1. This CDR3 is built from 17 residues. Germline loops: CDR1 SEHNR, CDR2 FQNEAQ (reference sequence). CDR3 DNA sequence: TGTGCTAGCAGCGTGACTATTGGACAGGTGGGCTCTGATACGCAGTATTTT. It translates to CASSVTIGQVGSDTQYF.

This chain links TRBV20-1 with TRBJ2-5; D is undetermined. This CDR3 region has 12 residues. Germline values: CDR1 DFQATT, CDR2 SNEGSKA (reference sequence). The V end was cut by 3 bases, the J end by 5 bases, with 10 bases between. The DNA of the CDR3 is TGCAGTGCTAGTAGGCTAACGGAGACCCAGTACTTC. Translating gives CSASRLTETQYF.

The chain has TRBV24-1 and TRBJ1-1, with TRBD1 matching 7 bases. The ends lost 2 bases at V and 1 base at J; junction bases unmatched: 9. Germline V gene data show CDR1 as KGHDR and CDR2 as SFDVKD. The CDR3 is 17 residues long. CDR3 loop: CATSDSSRGFGNTEAFF. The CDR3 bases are TGTGCCACCAGTGATTCGTCCAGGGGGTTTGGGAACACTGAAGCTTTCTTT.

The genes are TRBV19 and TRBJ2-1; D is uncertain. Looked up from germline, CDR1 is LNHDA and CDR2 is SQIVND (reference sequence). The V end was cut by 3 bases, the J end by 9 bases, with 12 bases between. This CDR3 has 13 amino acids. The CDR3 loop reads CASSIGWPGEQFF. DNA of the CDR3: TGTGCCAGTAGTATTGGGTGGCCCGGTGAGCAGTTCTTC.

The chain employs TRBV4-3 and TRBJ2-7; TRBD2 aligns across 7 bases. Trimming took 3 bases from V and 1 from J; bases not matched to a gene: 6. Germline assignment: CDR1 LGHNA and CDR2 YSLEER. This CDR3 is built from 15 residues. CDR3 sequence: CASSQGGLSSYEQYF. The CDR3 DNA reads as TGCGCCAGCAGCCAGGGGGGACTAAGTTCCTACGAGCAGTACTTC.

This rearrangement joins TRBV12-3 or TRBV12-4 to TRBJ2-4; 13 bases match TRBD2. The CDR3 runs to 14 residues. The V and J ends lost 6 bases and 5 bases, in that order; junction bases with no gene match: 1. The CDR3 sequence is CASRLAGGQNIQYF. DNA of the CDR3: TGTGCCAGCAGACTAGCGGGAGGGCAAAACATTCAGTACTTC.

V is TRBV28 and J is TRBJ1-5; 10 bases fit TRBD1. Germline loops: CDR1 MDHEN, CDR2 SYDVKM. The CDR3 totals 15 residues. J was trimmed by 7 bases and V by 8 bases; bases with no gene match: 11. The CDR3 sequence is CASPARQGAWQPQHF. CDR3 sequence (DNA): TGTGCCAGCCCAGCGAGACAGGGGGCCTGGCAGCCCCAGCATTTT.

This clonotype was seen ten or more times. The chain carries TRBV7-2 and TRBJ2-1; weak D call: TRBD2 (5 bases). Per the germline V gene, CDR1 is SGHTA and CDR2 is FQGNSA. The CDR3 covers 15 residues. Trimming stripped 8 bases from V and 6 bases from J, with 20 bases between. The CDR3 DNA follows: TGTGCCAGCTCCTTCAGACGGGGTAGCCTCAATGAGCAGTTCTTC. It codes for CASSFRRGSLNEQFF. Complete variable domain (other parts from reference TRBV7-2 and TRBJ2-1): GAGVSQSPSNKVTEKGKDVELRCDPISGHTALYWYRQSLGQGLEFLIYFQGNSAPDKSGLPSDRFSAERTGGSVSTLTIQRTQQEDSAVYLCASSFRRGSLNEQFFGPGTRLTVL.

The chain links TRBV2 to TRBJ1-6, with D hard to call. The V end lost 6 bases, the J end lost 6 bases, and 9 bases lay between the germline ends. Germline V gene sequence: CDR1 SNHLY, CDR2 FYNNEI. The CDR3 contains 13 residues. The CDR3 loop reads CASRARLNSPLHF. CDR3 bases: TGTGCCAGCAGGGCGCGCCTTAATTCACCCCTCCACTTT.

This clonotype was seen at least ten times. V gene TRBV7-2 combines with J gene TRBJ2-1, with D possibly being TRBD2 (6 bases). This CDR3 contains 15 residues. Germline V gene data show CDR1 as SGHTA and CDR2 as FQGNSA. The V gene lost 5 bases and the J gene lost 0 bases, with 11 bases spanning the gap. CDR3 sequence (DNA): TGTGCCAGCAGCCTCGCGGGAAACTCCTACAATGAGCAGTTCTTC. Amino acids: CASSLAGNSYNEQFF.

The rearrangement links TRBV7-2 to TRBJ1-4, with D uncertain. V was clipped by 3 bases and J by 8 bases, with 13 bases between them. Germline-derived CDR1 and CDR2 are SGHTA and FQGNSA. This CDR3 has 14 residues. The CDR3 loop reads CASSFGSYSEKLFF. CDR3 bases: TGTGCCAGCAGCTTCGGCAGCTACTCGGAAAAACTGTTTTTT.

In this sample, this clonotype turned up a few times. In nucleotides, the CDR3 is TGTGCCAGCAGTTACGGGACAGGGGGCGGGTTCGAGCAGTACTTC. Amino acids: CASSYGTGGGFEQYF. J is TRBJ2-7 and V is TRBV12-3 or TRBV12-4; the match to TRBD1 covers 12 bases. V lost 4 bases and J lost 6; bases outside the gene matches: 7. This CDR3 has 15 residues.

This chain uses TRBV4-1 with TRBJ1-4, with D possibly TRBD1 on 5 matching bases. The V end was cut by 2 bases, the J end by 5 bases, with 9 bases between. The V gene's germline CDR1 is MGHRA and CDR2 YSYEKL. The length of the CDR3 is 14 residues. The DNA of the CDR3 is TGCGCCAGCAGCCAAAGGTCAGGGAATGAAAAACTGTTTTTT. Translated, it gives CASSQRSGNEKLFF.